The 18 T cell receptor beta chains listed next were all sequenced from one sample in a study of T cell changes during pregnancy in multiple sclerosis. Using immunoSEQ multiplex PCR, the repertoire was profiled, and TCRdb retains in-frame clones only, with some absent. Of around 96,000 clones in the sample, around 92% were seen once. Sequenced here: peripheral blood, sampled in the third trimester of pregnancy. Receptors originate from a female donor with multiple sclerosis, enrolled in a pregnancy study.

This chain uses TRBV6-5 with TRBJ2-7; 7 bases map to TRBD2. Germline CDR1 and CDR2: MNHEY and SVGAGI. The V and J ends lost 6 bases and 3 bases, in that order; junction bases with no gene match: 8. The CDR3 length is 14 residues. CDR3 in DNA: TGTGCCAGCAGATCCGTAGCGGGTTTCTACGAGCAGTACTTC. The encoded protein is CASRSVAGFYEQYF.

The chain links TRBV29-1 to TRBJ2-7, with 7 bases identical to TRBD2. V lost 6 bases, J lost 10 bases, and 12 bases stayed unmatched. The CDR3 sequence is 12 residues long. Germline V gene sequence: CDR1 SQVTM, CDR2 ANQGSEA. The CDR3 sequence: CSVRLSGENQYF. CDR3 nucleotides: TGCAGCGTCCGCCTAAGCGGGGAAAACCAGTACTTC.

This rearrangement joins TRBV19 to TRBJ2-1, with 10 bases aligning to TRBD2. Germline CDR1 and CDR2: LNHDA and SQIVND (reference sequence). V shed 1 base, J shed 6 bases, and the junction held 3 bases outside the gene matches. The CDR3 is 15 residues long. CDR3 sequence: CASSIGLAGVNEQFF. CDR3 DNA: TGTGCCAGTAGTATAGGACTAGCGGGCGTCAATGAGCAGTTCTTC.

This clone was counted between two and nine times. The chain couples TRBV5-1 to TRBJ1-6; 7 bases fit TRBD1. The CDR3 has 16 amino acids. V was pared by 4 bases and J by 2 bases, with 6 bases of the junction left unmatched. CDR1 is SGHRS and CDR2 is YFSETQ in the germline V gene. CDR3 bases: TGCGCCAGCAGCCTGTACAGGGGTGCCTATAATTCACCCCTCCACTTT. This codes for CASSLYRGAYNSPLHF.

This clone was recorded once. The chain has TRBV27 and TRBJ1-2; possible D gene TRBD1, 6 bases. Trimming stripped 5 bases from V and 4 bases from J, with 11 bases between. CDR1 MNHEY and CDR2 SMNVEV come from the germline V gene (reference sequence). CDR3 size: 13 residues. The CDR3 sequence is CASSVQGTYGYTF. The DNA for the CDR3 is TGTGCCAGCAGTGTCCAGGGGACCTATGGCTACACCTTC.

The V call is TRBV27, the J call TRBJ2-1, with a weak D call TRBD1 (8 bases). The germline gives CDR1 MNHEY, CDR2 SMNVEV (reference sequence). Trimming shortened V by 1 base and J by 4 bases, and 23 bases separated the two germline ends. This CDR3 spans 19 amino acids. In DNA, the CDR3 is TGTGCCAGCAGTTTATTTAAGACAGGGGCGACTAGCCGGTACAATGAGCAGTTCTTC. Amino acid sequence: CASSLFKTGATSRYNEQFF.

The chain is built from TRBV29-1 and TRBJ2-3; a weak D match, TRBD1 (6 bases). The CDR3 has 13 amino acids. Germline-derived CDR1 and CDR2 are SQVTM and ANQGSEA. V lost 1 base and J lost 3, with 8 bases in between. The CDR3 is CSVEVQGTDTQYF. The CDR3 nucleotides read TGCAGCGTTGAAGTCCAGGGGACAGATACGCAGTATTTT.

This rearrangement joins TRBV9 to TRBJ1-2, with 9 bases fitting TRBD1. The CDR3 contains 17 residues. Germline values: CDR1 SGDLS, CDR2 YYNGEE. J was trimmed by 3 bases and V by 0 bases; bases with no gene match: 9. The CDR3, as DNA: TGTGCCAGCAGCGTAGCTACGTCGGGACAGGGTGACTATGGCTACACCTTC. Its translation: CASSVATSGQGDYGYTF.

CDR3: CASSLIGLAGENEQFF. The CDR3 DNA reads TGTGCCAGCAGTTTAATCGGACTAGCGGGAGAGAATGAGCAGTTCTTC. The chain uses TRBV28 and TRBJ2-1, with TRBD2 matching over 13 bases. V dropped 2 bases and J dropped 7; count of bases not matched to a gene: 5. Germline lookup yields CDR1 MDHEN and CDR2 SYDVKM. The CDR3 spans 16 residues. The full variable domain, with the rest looked up from reference TRBV28 and TRBJ2-1, is DVKVTQSSRYLVKRTGEKVFLECVQDMDHENMFWYRQDPGLGLRLIYFSYDVKMKEKGDIPEGYSVSREKKERFSLILESASTNQTSMYLCASSLIGLAGENEQFFGPGTRLTVL.

The chain joins TRBV13 to TRBJ2-2; no reliable D call. The V gene's germline CDR1 is PRHDT and CDR2 FYEKMQ (reference sequence). Trimming removed 0 bases from V and 7 bases from J, with 3 bases in between. The CDR3 loop spans 12 amino acids. CDR3 protein: CASSLGIGELFF. CDR3 DNA sequence: TGTGCCAGCAGCTTAGGTATCGGGGAGCTGTTTTTT.

This chain connects TRBV19 to TRBJ1-1; D is perhaps TRBD1 (6 bases). Germline V CDR1 and CDR2: LNHDA, SQIVND (reference sequence). The ends were cut back, 5 bases at V and 7 bases at J, with 8 bases in the middle. The CDR3 is made up of 11 amino acids. The CDR3: CASSGTIEAFF. The DNA for the CDR3 is TGTGCCAGTAGTGGGACAATTGAAGCTTTCTTT.

This chain connects TRBV9 to TRBJ1-2, with D possibly matching TRBD1 (6 bases). Germline-derived CDR1 and CDR2 are SGDLS and YYNGEE. The CDR3 runs to 14 residues. Deletions cut 4 bases from V and 8 bases from J, with 18 bases between. DNA of the CDR3: TGTGCCAGCAGCATCCAAACAGGGATAAGCGGCTACACCTTC. Translation: CASSIQTGISGYTF.

This clone has just one count. The same CDR3 can be traced to other DNA sequences in this sample. The J gene is TRBJ2-7, the V gene TRBV27, with D perhaps TRBD2 (6 bases). V lost 6 bases and J lost 5, with 20 bases in between. The germline V gene has CDR1 MNHEY and CDR2 SMNVEV (reference sequence). The CDR3 extends over 15 amino acids. CDR3: CASSELAGSLDEQYF. Written as DNA, the CDR3 is TGTGCCAGCAGCGAACTGGCGGGAAGTTTGGACGAGCAGTACTTC.

The V call is TRBV9, the J call TRBJ1-2; TRBD1 matches at 8 bases. The CDR3 runs to 16 residues. CDR1 is SGDLS and CDR2 is YYNGEE in the germline V gene. Trimming removed 4 bases from V and 2 bases from J; junction bases left unmatched: 10. Here the CDR3 DNA reads TGTGCCAGCAGCACACAGAGGACAGGGTCGAACTATGGCTACACCTTC. Its protein is CASSTQRTGSNYGYTF.

The chain links TRBV2 to TRBJ2-7; D possibly corresponds to TRBD1 (6 bases). This CDR3 has 13 residues. V gave up 4 bases and J gave up 4 bases, with 11 bases separating them. Germline V lookup: CDR1 SNHLY, CDR2 FYNNEI. The CDR3 reads CASSVGTWYEQYF. The CDR3 DNA reads TGTGCCAGCAGTGTGGGGACATGGTACGAGCAGTACTTC.

The chain recombines TRBV7-2 with TRBJ2-7, with D possibly TRBD2 on 5 matching bases. Germline loops: CDR1 SGHTA, CDR2 FQGNSA. The CDR3 is made up of 14 amino acids. Between the trimmed V and J ends, which lost 7 bases and 0 bases, there was a span of 13 bases. The CDR3 DNA reads as TGTGCCAGCAAAAGGACGGGGAGCTCCTACGAGCAGTACTTC. Translating gives CASKRTGSSYEQYF.

The V call is TRBV7-6, the J call TRBJ2-5; D may be TRBD2 (5 bases). V was clipped by 3 bases and J by 10 bases, with 15 bases between them. Germline V gene data show CDR1 as SGHVS and CDR2 as FNYEAQ. There are 13 residues in the CDR3. In DNA, the CDR3 is TGTGCCAGCAGCTTGGCGTTGGGCGACTACCAGTACTTC. Residues: CASSLALGDYQYF.

Worth noting for this clone: One end of the junction is discordant with germline, which a read error may explain. This chain connects TRBV6-1 to TRBJ2-1, with D possibly matching TRBD2 (6 bases). This CDR3 contains 12 residues. From germline, CDR1 is MNHNS and CDR2 SASEGT. This chain's CDR3 is CASTELAREQFF. CDR3 bases: TGTGCCAGCACTGAACTAGCCCGGGAGCAGTTCTTC.